This entry is about one T cell receptor beta chain. The antigen remains undetermined. This sample is drawn from a study of cytomegalovirus exposure and HLA in healthy donors. General observations from the study: Sequencing likely caused a cluster of highly shared sequence variants. The dataset shows that most TCR sequences were rare, while some public TCRs occurred in many donors.

Both 60 Vbeta primers and 13 Jbeta primers went into the PCR. TCRdb keeps only in-frame clones here, not all; method: immunoSEQ multiplex PCR. The sample holds about 140,000 clones, 80% seen once. J lost 7 bases, V lost 3 bases, and 4 bases had no gene match. The CDR3 totals 14 residues. Germline V gene sequence: CDR1 MDHEN, CDR2 SYDVKM. Material: PBMCs. This chain uses TRBV28 with TRBJ1-5, with 9 bases identical to TRBD1. The clonotype comes from a female donor in good health and CMV-seronegative. CDR3 DNA: TGTGCCAGCAGTTTGGGGACAGGGACCCAGCCCCAGCATTTT. This encodes CASSLGTGTQPQHF.